Below are 8 T cell receptor beta chains sequenced from a single sample in a study of shared clonotypes between healthy human individuals. TCRdb's copy holds only in-frame clones and misses some; the assay was immunoSEQ multiplex PCR. Of 2,500,000 or so clones listed, 80% to 95% are singletons. Sequenced input: naive CD4+ T cells from PBMCs. Documented subset: CD45RA+ positively selected. Receptors originate from a man between 18 and 35 years old in good health. Some clones in this sample may be carry-over from other donors' samples.

The chain is built from TRBV7-3 and TRBJ2-1, with 7 bases matching TRBD1. Germline values: CDR1 SGHTA, CDR2 FQGTGA. CDR3 length: 16 amino acids. The V gene end was trimmed by 2 bases and the J gene end by 2 bases; junction bases not matched to a gene: 6. The CDR3 spells CASSLVLGTAYNEQFF. The CDR3 DNA reads as TGTGCCAGCAGCTTAGTCTTGGGGACAGCCTACAATGAGCAGTTCTTC.

The chain has TRBV25-1 and TRBJ1-6; a possible D gene is TRBD1 (5 bases). CDR3 size: 16 residues. The V gene's germline CDR1 is MGHDK and CDR2 SYGVNS. V lost 1 base and J 0 bases, leaving 7 bases between the germline ends. The CDR3 DNA reads as TGTGCCAGCAGTGAATCGGGACCCTCCTATAATTCACCCCTCCACTTT. Residues: CASSESGPSYNSPLHF.

This chain connects TRBV9 to TRBJ2-3; 15 bases agree with TRBD2. Germline V CDR1 and CDR2: SGDLS, YYNGEE. The CDR3 is 20 amino acids. The junction had 14 bases not matched to a gene; V was cut back by 4 bases and J by 2 bases. CDR3 bases: TGTGCCAGCAGCACCAGGACTAGCGGGAGGGCCTTACGTCTCACAGATACGCAGTATTTT. Its translation is CASSTRTSGRALRLTDTQYF.

The chain carries TRBV6-5 and TRBJ2-7; the D gene is possibly TRBD1 (6 bases). Trimming removed 6 bases from V and 1 base from J, with 13 bases in between. The germline gives CDR1 MNHEY, CDR2 SVGAGI. The CDR3 covers 14 residues. The CDR3 DNA reads TGTGCCAGCAGCAGAGACAGGTTTTCCTACGAGCAGTACTTC. It codes for CASSRDRFSYEQYF.

This chain joins TRBV12-5 and TRBJ2-5; TRBD2 aligns across 7 bases. Trimming at V came to 9 bases and at J to 4 bases, leaving 20 bases not matched to a gene. CDR3 size: 17 residues. Germline CDR1 reads LGHNT; CDR2 reads FRNRAP. The CDR3 loop is CASGMGLAGVIGETQYF. DNA of the CDR3: TGTGCTAGCGGTATGGGTTTGGCGGGAGTGATTGGAGAGACCCAGTACTTC. The whole variable domain, remainder taken from reference TRBV12-5 and TRBJ2-5, is DARVTQTPRHKVTEMGQEVTMRCQPILGHNTVFWYRQTMMQGLELLAYFRNRAPLDDSGMPKDRFSAEMPDATLATLKIQPSEPRDSAVYFCASGMGLAGVIGETQYFGPGTRLLVL.

The rearrangement joins TRBV5-4 to TRBJ1-3; D is undetermined. V was pared by 4 bases and J by 0 bases, with 11 bases between. The CDR3 runs 15 residues. Germline CDR1 and CDR2: SGHNT and YYREEE (reference sequence). The CDR3 reads CASSLPGSSGNTIYF. As DNA, the CDR3 is TGTGCCAGCAGCCTCCCGGGGAGCTCTGGAAACACCATATATTTT. Full variable domain (outside the CDR3, taken from reference TRBV5-4 and TRBJ1-3): ETGVTQSPTHLIKTRGQQVTLRCSSQSGHNTVSWYQQALGQGPQFIFQYYREEENGRGNFPPRFSGLQFPNYSSELNVNALELDDSALYLCASSLPGSSGNTIYFGEGSWLTVV.

This chain uses TRBV7-9 with TRBJ2-4; weak D call: TRBD2 (5 bases). V lost 2 bases, J lost 6 bases, and 11 bases lay in between. The CDR3 loop spans 14 amino acids. Germline CDR1 SEHNR, CDR2 FQNEAQ (reference sequence). The CDR3 loop reads CASSLLGGGNIQYF. CDR3 in DNA: TGTGCCAGCAGCTTATTAGGAGGAGGAAACATTCAGTACTTC.

The chain is built from TRBV7-9 and TRBJ2-1, with 8 bases identical to TRBD2. The V gene end was trimmed by 5 bases and the J gene end by 7 bases; junction bases not matched to a gene: 13. The CDR3 totals 16 residues. CDR1 and CDR2 (germline): SEHNR, FQNEAQ (reference sequence). The CDR3 nucleotides are TGTGCCAGCAGCCCAGTGGCGGGAGGCCCTAGGAATGAGCAGTTCTTC. This gives the protein CASSPVAGGPRNEQFF.